The TCR beta chain described here comes from a study of shared clonotypes between healthy human individuals. Across the study: Donors, aged 18 to 49, were a couple of women and three men. Study-level results: Read depth was anticipated to influence clonotype sharing among donors.

Germline V gene lookup returns CDR1 SGHVS and CDR2 FNYEAQ. The length of the CDR3 is 13 residues. V gave up 5 bases and J gave up 5 bases, with 12 bases separating them. Only Caucasian adults living in Nashville, Tennessee made up the donor group. Deep-level settings were used for running the assay. TCRdb's table, derived via immunoSEQ multiplex PCR, lists solely in-frame clones and lacks some. The sample lists over 2 million clones; 85% to 95% were seen once. For this clone: Antigen specificity is unknown.

This TCR came from a young man in good health. Material for sequencing was naive CD4+ T cells sorted from blood. The subset is: CD45RA+ positively selected. The chain has TRBV7-6 and TRBJ2-5; a weak D match, TRBD2 (5 bases). Here the CDR3 DNA reads TGTGCCAGCAGCCTCACCAGCGGTGAGACCCAGTACTTC. Translation gives CASSLTSGETQYF.